This entry is about one T cell receptor beta chain. The same CDR3 can be traced to other DNA sequences in this sample. Here immunoSEQ multiplex PCR was the method, and the copy in TCRdb shows in-frame clones only, minus some. The repertoire holds about 170,000 clones, with 90% to 95% as singletons. The CDR3 runs 14 residues. Between the trimmed V and J ends, which lost 4 bases and 1 base, there was a span of 8 bases. The V gene's germline CDR1 is SNHLY and CDR2 FYNNEI. This sample is drawn from a study of control samples from healthy donors and cancer patients. Source material: blood. The origin of this receptor is an older woman in good health. The V call is TRBV2, the J call TRBJ1-5, with D perhaps TRBD1 (5 bases). CDR3 residues: CASSGGVSNQPQHF. DNA for the CDR3: TGTGCCAGCAGTGGGGGGGTCAGCAATCAGCCCCAGCATTTT.